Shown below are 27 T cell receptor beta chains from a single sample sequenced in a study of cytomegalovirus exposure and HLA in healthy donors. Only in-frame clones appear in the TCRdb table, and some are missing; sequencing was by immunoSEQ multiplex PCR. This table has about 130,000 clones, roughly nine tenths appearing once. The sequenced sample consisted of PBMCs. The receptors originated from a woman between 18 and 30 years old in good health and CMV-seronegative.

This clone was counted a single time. Written as DNA, the CDR3 is TGTGCCAGCAGTTTATCGATTAGCGGATCCTACAATGAGCAGTTCTTC. It encodes CASSLSISGSYNEQFF. This sequence joins TRBV27 and TRBJ2-1, with D possibly matching TRBD2 (6 bases). The V gene lost 0 bases and the J gene lost 1 base, with 10 bases spanning the gap. CDR1 and CDR2 (germline): MNHEY, SMNVEV (reference sequence). This CDR3 comprises 16 residues.

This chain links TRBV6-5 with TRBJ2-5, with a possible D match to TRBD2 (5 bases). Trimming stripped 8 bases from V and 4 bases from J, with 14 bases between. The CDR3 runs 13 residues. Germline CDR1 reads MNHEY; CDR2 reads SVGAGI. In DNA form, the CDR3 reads TGTGCCAGCCGCCGTTTTGCGGGAGAGACCCAGTACTTC. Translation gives CASRRFAGETQYF.

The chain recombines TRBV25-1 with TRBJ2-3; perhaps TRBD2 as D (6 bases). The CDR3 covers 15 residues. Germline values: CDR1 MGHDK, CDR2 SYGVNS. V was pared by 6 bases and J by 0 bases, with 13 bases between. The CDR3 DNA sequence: TGTGCCAGCAGGCCCGGGACTGATAGCACAGATACGCAGTATTTT. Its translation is CASRPGTDSTDTQYF. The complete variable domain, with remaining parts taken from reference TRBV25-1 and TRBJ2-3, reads EADIYQTPRYLVIGTGKKITLECSQTMGHDKMYWYQQDPGMELHLIHYSYGVNSTEKGDLSSESTVSRIRTEHFPLTLESARPSHTSQYLCASRPGTDSTDTQYFGPGTRLTVL.

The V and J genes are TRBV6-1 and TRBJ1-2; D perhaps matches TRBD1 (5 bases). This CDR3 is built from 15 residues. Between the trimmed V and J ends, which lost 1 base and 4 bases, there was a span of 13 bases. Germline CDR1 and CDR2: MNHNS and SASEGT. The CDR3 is CASSEDDGGGYGYTF. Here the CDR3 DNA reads TGTGCCAGCAGTGAAGATGACGGCGGGGGCTATGGCTACACCTTC.

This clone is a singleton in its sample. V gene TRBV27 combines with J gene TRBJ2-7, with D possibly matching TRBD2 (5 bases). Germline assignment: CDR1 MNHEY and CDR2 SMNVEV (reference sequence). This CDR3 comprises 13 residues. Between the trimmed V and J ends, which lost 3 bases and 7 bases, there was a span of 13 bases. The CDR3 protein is CASSFFGIGEQYF. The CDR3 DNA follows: TGTGCCAGCAGTTTTTTCGGGATTGGTGAGCAGTACTTC.

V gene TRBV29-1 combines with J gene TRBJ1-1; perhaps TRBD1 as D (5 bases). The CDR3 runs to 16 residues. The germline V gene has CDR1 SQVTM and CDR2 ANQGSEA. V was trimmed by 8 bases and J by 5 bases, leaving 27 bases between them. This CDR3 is CSLQPGLEGVDTEAFF. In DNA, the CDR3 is TGCAGCCTCCAGCCGGGACTGGAAGGTGTAGATACTGAAGCTTTCTTT.

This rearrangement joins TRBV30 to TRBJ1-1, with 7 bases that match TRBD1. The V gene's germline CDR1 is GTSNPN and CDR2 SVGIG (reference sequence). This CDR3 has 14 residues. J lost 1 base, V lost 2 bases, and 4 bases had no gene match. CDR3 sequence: CAWSLGTANTEAFF. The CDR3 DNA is TGTGCCTGGAGTCTCGGGACAGCGAACACTGAAGCTTTCTTT. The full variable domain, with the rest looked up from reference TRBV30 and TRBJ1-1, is SQTIHQWPATLVQPVGSPLSLECTVEGTSNPNLYWYRQAAGRGLQLLFYSVGIGQISSEVPQNLSASRPQDRQFILSSKKLLLSDSGFYLCAWSLGTANTEAFFGQGTRLTVV.

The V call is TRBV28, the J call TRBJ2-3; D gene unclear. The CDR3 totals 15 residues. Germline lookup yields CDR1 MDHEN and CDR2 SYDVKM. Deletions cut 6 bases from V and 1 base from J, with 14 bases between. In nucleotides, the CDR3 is TGTGCCAGCAGCCAAAACTCCTACCGCACAGATACGCAGTATTTT. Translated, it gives CASSQNSYRTDTQYF. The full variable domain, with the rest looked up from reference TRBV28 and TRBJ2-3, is DVKVTQSSRYLVKRTGEKVFLECVQDMDHENMFWYRQDPGLGLRLIYFSYDVKMKEKGDIPEGYSVSREKKERFSLILESASTNQTSMYLCASSQNSYRTDTQYFGPGTRLTVL.

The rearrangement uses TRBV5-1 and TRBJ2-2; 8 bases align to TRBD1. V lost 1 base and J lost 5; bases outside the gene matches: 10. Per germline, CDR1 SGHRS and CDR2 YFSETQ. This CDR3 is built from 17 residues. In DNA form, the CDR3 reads TGCGCCAGCAGCTTGACGCTGAGGACAGGGCCAACCGGGGAGCTGTTTTTT. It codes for CASSLTLRTGPTGELFF. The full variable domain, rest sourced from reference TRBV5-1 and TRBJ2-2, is KAGVTQTPRYLIKTRGQQVTLSCSPISGHRSVSWYQQTPGQGLQFLFEYFSETQRNKGNFPGRFSGRQFSNSRSEMNVSTLELGDSALYLCASSLTLRTGPTGELFFGEGSRLTVL.

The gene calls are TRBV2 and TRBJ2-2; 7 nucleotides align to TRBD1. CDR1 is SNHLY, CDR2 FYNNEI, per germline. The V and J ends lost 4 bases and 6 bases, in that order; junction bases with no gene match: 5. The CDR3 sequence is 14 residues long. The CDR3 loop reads CASSAWTGPGELFF. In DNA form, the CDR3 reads TGTGCCAGCAGTGCATGGACAGGACCCGGGGAGCTGTTTTTT.

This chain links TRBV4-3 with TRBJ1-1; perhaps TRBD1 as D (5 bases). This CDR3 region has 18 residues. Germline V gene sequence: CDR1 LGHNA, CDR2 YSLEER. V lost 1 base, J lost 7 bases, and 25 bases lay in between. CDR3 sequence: CASSQGRPSGARRIEAFF. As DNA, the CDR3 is TGCGCCAGCAGCCAAGGGCGGCCTAGCGGGGCACGACGGATTGAAGCTTTCTTT.

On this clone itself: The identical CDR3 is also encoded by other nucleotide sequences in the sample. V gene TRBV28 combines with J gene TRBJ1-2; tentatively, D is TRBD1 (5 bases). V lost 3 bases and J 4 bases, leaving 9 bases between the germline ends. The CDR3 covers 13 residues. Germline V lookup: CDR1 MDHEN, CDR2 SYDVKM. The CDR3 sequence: CASSLGQGYGYTF. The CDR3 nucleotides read TGTGCCAGCAGTTTGGGGCAGGGCTATGGCTACACCTTC.

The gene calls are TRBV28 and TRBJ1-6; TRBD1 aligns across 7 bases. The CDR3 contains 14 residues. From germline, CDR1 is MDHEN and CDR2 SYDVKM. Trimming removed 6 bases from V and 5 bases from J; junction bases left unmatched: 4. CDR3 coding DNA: TGTGCCAGCAGACCGGGGACAGATAATTCACCCCTCCACTTT. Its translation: CASRPGTDNSPLHF.

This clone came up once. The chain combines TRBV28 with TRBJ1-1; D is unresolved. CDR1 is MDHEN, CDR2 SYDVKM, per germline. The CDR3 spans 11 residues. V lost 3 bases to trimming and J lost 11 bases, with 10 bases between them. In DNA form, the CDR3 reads TGTGCCAGCAGTTTGTCGGGGAGGGCTTTCTTT. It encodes CASSLSGRAFF. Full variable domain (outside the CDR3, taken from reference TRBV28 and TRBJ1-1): DVKVTQSSRYLVKRTGEKVFLECVQDMDHENMFWYRQDPGLGLRLIYFSYDVKMKEKGDIPEGYSVSREKKERFSLILESASTNQTSMYLCASSLSGRAFFGQGTRLTVV.

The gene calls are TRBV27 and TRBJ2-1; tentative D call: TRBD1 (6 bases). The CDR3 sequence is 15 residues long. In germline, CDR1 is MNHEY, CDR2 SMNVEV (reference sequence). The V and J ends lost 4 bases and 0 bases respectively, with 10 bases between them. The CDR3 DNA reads TGTGCCAGCAGTTGGGGGCGGAGCTCCTACAATGAGCAGTTCTTC. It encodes CASSWGRSSYNEQFF.

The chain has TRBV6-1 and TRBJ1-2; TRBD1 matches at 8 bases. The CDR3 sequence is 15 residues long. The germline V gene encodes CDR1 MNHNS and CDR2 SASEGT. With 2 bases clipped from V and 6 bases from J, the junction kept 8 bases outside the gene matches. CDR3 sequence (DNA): TGTGCCAGCAGTGAATGGAGGGGACAGGTAGATGGCTACACCTTC. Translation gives CASSEWRGQVDGYTF.

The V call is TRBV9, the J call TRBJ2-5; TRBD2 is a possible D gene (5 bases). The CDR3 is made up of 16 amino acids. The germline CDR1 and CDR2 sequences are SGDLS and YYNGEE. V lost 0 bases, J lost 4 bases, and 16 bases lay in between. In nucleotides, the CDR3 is TGTGCCAGCAGCGTAGTCAGTGGGAGTCAGGTAGAGACCCAGTACTTC. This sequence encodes CASSVVSGSQVETQYF.

This chain's CDR3 is CASSVYTGGAGNTIYF. The CDR3 DNA reads as TGTGCCAGCAGCGTATATACAGGGGGCGCTGGAAACACCATATATTTT. The chain has TRBV7-2 and TRBJ1-3, with 9 positions matching TRBD1. Germline-derived CDR1 and CDR2 are SGHTA and FQGNSA. The CDR3 is made up of 16 amino acids. Trimming removed 5 bases from V and 2 bases from J; junction bases left unmatched: 7.

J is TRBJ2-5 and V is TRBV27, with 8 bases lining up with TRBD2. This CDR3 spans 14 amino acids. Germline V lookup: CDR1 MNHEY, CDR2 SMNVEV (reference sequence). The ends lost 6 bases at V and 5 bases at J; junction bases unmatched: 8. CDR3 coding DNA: TGTGCCAGCAGATCACGGGAGGGCCTGGAGACCCAGTACTTC. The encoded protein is CASRSREGLETQYF.

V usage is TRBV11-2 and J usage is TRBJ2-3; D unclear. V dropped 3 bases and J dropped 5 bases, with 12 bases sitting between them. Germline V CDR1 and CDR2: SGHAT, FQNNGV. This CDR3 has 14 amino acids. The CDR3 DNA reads TGTGCCAGCAGCTTCCTAGTGATAGGAGATACGCAGTATTTT. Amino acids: CASSFLVIGDTQYF.

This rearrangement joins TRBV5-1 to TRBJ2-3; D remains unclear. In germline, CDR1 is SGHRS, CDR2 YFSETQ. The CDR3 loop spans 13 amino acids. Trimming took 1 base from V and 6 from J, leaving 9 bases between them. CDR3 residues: CASSLFGPDTQYF. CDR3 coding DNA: TGCGCCAGCAGCTTGTTCGGTCCTGATACGCAGTATTTT.

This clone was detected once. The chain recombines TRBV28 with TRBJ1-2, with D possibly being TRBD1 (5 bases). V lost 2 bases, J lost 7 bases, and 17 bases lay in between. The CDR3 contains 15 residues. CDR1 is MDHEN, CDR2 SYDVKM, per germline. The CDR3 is CASSLTTGTLAGYTF. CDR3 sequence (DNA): TGTGCCAGCAGTTTAACCACCGGGACTTTAGCTGGCTACACCTTC.

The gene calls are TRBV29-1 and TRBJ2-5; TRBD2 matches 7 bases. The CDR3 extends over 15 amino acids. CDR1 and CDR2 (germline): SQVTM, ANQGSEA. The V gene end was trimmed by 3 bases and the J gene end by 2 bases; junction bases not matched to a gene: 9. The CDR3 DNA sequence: TGCAGCGTTGACCTCGGGGGGACTTATCAAGAGACCCAGTACTTC. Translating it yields CSVDLGGTYQETQYF.

This CDR3 reads CASSYSESYSPLHF. CDR3 sequence (DNA): TGTGCCAGCAGTTACTCGGAGTCCTATTCACCCCTCCACTTT. This chain uses TRBV6-5 with TRBJ1-6; D remains ambiguous. Trimming cost V 0 bases and J 8 bases, with 8 bases left between them. From germline, CDR1 is MNHEY and CDR2 SVGAGI. CDR3 size: 14 residues.

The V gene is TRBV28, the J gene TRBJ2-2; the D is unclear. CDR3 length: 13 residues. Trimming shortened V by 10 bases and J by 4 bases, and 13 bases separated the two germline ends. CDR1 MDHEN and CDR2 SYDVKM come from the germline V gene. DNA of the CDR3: TGTGCCACCTTAGTTCCTGGCACCGGGGAGCTGTTTTTT. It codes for CATLVPGTGELFF.

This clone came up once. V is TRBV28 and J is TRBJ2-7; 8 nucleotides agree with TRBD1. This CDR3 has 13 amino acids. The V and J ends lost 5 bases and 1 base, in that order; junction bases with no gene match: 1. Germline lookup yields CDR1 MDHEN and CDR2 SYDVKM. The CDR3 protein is CASSHRGSYEQYV. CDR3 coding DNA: TGTGCCAGCAGTCACAGGGGGTCCTACGAGCAGTACGTC.

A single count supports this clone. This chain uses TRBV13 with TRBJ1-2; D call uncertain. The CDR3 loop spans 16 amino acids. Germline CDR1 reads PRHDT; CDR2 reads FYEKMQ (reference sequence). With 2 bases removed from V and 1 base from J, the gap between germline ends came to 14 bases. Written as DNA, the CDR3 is TGTGCCAGCAGCTTATTTGGCAGGAAGGATAACTATGGCTACACCTTC. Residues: CASSLFGRKDNYGYTF.